The rows below give T cell receptor beta chains drawn from one sample of a study of shared clonotypes between healthy human individuals. The table came from immunoSEQ multiplex PCR; TCRdb's copy has only in-frame clones and leaves some out. The sample consists of about 2.1 million clones, 85% to 95% of them appearing once. The specimen sequenced was naive CD8+ T cells from PBMCs. The receptor set was obtained from a man aged 18 to 29 in good health. Some clones in this sample may be carry-over from other donors' samples. Both conserved end residues are part of each CDR3. The D gene is left open where the match is weak. Clone size is not always given. Where it is, it says once, few, many or a class for expanded clones.

>TRBD2|TRBV6-4|-|15|TRBJ2-3
TGTGCCAGCAGTGACTCCGGCGGGAGACCAGATACGCAGTATTTT
CASSDSGGRPDTQYF
>-|TRBV29-1|-|14|TRBJ1-2
TGCAGCGTTGAGGCTGCGGGTTATAGCTATGGCTACACCTTC
CSVEAAGYSYGYTF
>TRBD1|TRBV9|-|16|TRBJ2-1
TGTGCCAGCAGTGACACTCGACAGGGAAGGGAACGTGAGCAGTTCTTC
CASSDTRQGREREQFF
>TRBD2|TRBV9|-|15|TRBJ2-7
TGTGCCAGCAGCGTGGGGACTAGCGTACTCTACGAGCAGTACTTC
CASSVGTSVLYEQYF
>-|TRBV9|-|13|TRBJ2-1
TGTGCCAGCAGCGCGAGCTCCTACAATGAGCAGTTCTTC
CASSASSYNEQFF
>TRBD1|TRBV10-3|-|17|TRBJ1-2
TGTGCCATCAGTGAGGGGGACAGCCTAAACACCAACTATGGCTACACCTTC
CAISEGDSLNTNYGYTF
>TRBD2|TRBV7-9|-|16|TRBJ2-2
TGTGCCAGCAGCTCCTCTAGCGGGAGGTTTTTCGGGGAGCTGTTTTTT
CASSSSSGRFFGELFF
>TRBD1|TRBV2|-|15|TRBJ1-2
TGTGCCAGCAGTGAAGCGGGGACAGGGCGGTTCGGCTACACCTTC
CASSEAGTGRFGYTF
>-|TRBV2|-|20|TRBJ2-2
TGTGCCAGCAGTAATTCGACAGGCATCGGAGGGGAGGGCTACACCGGGGAGCTGTTTTTT
CASSNSTGIGGEGYTGELFF
>-|TRBV6-6|-|13|TRBJ2-7
TGTGCCAGTAACCCGAGTTCAAGCGGCGAGCAGTACTTC
CASNPSSSGEQYF
>-|TRBV4-1|few|12|TRBJ1-1
TGCGCCAGCAGCCAAGGGCCGACTGAAGCTTTCTTT
CASSQGPTEAFF
>-|TRBV7-3|once|16|TRBJ2-1
TGTGCCAGCAGCGACCGACAGTATGGGGACTACAATGAGCAGTTCTTC
CASSDRQYGDYNEQFF
>-|TRBV9|-|14|TRBJ2-2
TGTGCCAGCAGTTCCGAAGTTGACACCGGGGAGCTGTTTTTT
CASSSEVDTGELFF
>TRBD2|TRBV2|-|16|TRBJ2-1
TGTGCCAGCAGTCCTACTAGCGGGAGCTCCTACAATGAGCAGTTCTTC
CASSPTSGSSYNEQFF
>-|TRBV6-5|few|11|TRBJ2-1
TGTGCCAGCAGTTACTCGGATGAGCAGTTCTTC
CASSYSDEQFF
>TRBD1|TRBV28|-|15|TRBJ2-7
TGTGCCAGCACCGAAACCGGGACAGCCTCCTACGAGCAGTACTTC
CASTETGTASYEQYF
>-|TRBV29-1|-|14|TRBJ1-1
TGCAGCGTTCTCGCGGGACGGATGAACACTGAAGCTTTCTTT
CSVLAGRMNTEAFF
>-|TRBV7-9|-|14|TRBJ2-1
TGTGCCAGCAGCTTTCCCCGACTCTATCATGAGCAGTTCTTC
CASSFPRLYHEQFF
>TRBD2|TRBV11-2|-|14|TRBJ2-7
TGTGCCAGCAGCGGGAGGGGACGGGAGGACGAGCAGTACTTC
CASSGRGREDEQYF
>TRBD2|TRBV6-4|-|15|TRBJ2-1
TGTGCCAGCAGTGACCAAGCGGGATCCTACAATGAGCAGTTCTTC
CASSDQAGSYNEQFF
>-|TRBV6-1|-|15|TRBJ1-5
TGTGCCAGCAGTGAAGGACAGGCCCCGATTTACCCCCAGCATTTT
CASSEGQAPIYPQHF
>-|TRBV5-6|-|12|TRBJ2-1
TGTGCCAGCAGCTTGAACCCGTATGAGCAGTTCTTC
CASSLNPYEQFF
>-|TRBV21-1|-|12|TRBJ2-7
TGTGCCAGCCACCCACAGGGCGGCGAGCAGTACTTC
CASHPQGGEQYF
>-|TRBV7-9|-|14|TRBJ1-1
TGTGCCAGCTACGAGGGGCGGGGCAGCACTGAAGCTTTCTTT
CASYEGRGSTEAFF
>-|TRBV9|-|14|TRBJ1-1
TGTGCCAGCAGCGTAGGTAATGGGGGAACTGAAGCTTTCTTT
CASSVGNGGTEAFF
>-|TRBV9|once|15|TRBJ1-4
TGTGCCAGCAGCCCTCACAGCACAACTAATGAAAAACTGTTTTTT
CASSPHSTTNEKLFF
>-|TRBV7-8|once|14|TRBJ1-1
TGTGCCAGCAGCTTAGTTCAGGGCTCCACTGAAGCTTTCTTT
CASSLVQGSTEAFF
>-|TRBV4-1|-|13|TRBJ1-1
TGCGCCAGCAGCCAATTGCAGGACACTGAAGCTTTCTTT
CASSQLQDTEAFF
>-|TRBV27|once|14|TRBJ2-1
TGTGCCAGCAGTTTATTCCCTAGTCTGTATGAGCAGTTCTTC
CASSLFPSLYEQFF
>-|TRBV9|-|15|TRBJ1-2
TGTGCCAGCAGCGGAAGGACCGATTCTAACTATGGCTACACCTTC
CASSGRTDSNYGYTF
>TRBD1|TRBV19|-|11|TRBJ2-1
TGTGCCAGTAGACTGGGGACAGGGCAGTTCTTC
CASRLGTGQFF
>-|TRBV9|-|14|TRBJ2-3
TGTGCCAGCAGCCCGGGGCCTAGCACAGATACGCAGTATTTT
CASSPGPSTDTQYF
>TRBD1|TRBV4-3|-|18|TRBJ2-1
TGCGCCAGCAGCCAATCTATGCGGGACAGGAGCTCCTACAATGAGCAGTTCTTC
CASSQSMRDRSSYNEQFF
>-|TRBV19|once|14|TRBJ2-3
TGTGCCAGTAGTACCTGGGCGGGCACAGATACGCAGTATTTT
CASSTWAGTDTQYF
>TRBD2|TRBV4-1|once|18|TRBJ2-1
TGCGCCAGCAGCCAAGAAATCACGCGGGAGGGCCCTTACAATGAGCAGTTCTTC
CASSQEITREGPYNEQFF
>-|TRBV9|-|18|TRBJ2-2
TGTGCCAGCAGCGGACAGTCCGGGACCCCAGCGAACACCGGGGAGCTGTTTTTT
CASSGQSGTPANTGELFF
>-|TRBV7-9|once|15|TRBJ1-1
TGTGCCAGCAGCTTAGAGGTCGCGGGTTACACTGAAGCTTTCTTT
CASSLEVAGYTEAFF
>-|TRBV7-6|once|17|TRBJ2-1
TGTGCCAGCAGCTTACTGGATTTGGCGGGCCGTAACAATGAGCAGTTCTTC
CASSLLDLAGRNNEQFF
>-|TRBV15|-|15|TRBJ2-2
TGTGCCACCAGCATTTCGTGGTTGGACACCGGGGAGCTGTTTTTT
CATSISWLDTGELFF
>-|TRBV5-1|-|13|TRBJ1-1
TGCGCCAGCAGCTTTACAGGGAGCACTGAAGCTTTCTTT
CASSFTGSTEAFF
>-|TRBV27|-|13|TRBJ1-4
TGTGCCAGCAGGTTCCTCCAAAATGAAAAACTGTTTTTT
CASRFLQNEKLFF
>-|TRBV19|-|12|TRBJ1-5
TGTGCCAGTAGTATAGGTTGGCAGCCCCAGCATTTT
CASSIGWQPQHF
>TRBD2|TRBV28|-|21|TRBJ2-6
TGTGCCAGCACTTTACAGGGTCCTAGCGGGCCCTGGGCCTCTGGGGCCAACGTCCTGACTTTC
CASTLQGPSGPWASGANVLTF
>TRBD1|TRBV7-8|once|14|TRBJ1-2
TGTGCCAGCAGCAAAGACAGGGGGAACTATGGCTACACCTTC
CASSKDRGNYGYTF
>TRBD1|TRBV11-2|-|18|TRBJ1-6
TGTGCCAGCAGCCCAAGGGGGCCGAACAGGGCTTATAATTCACCCCTCCACTTT
CASSPRGPNRAYNSPLHF
>-|TRBV7-9|-|17|TRBJ2-1
TGTGCCAGCAGCTTAGCTGAGACTAGAGTAACCTACAATGAGCAGTTCTTC
CASSLAETRVTYNEQFF
>-|TRBV4-1|-|15|TRBJ2-7
TGCGCCAGCAGCCAACGGGGTGTGGGTGGCTACGAGCAGTACTTC
CASSQRGVGGYEQYF
>-|TRBV27|once|14|TRBJ2-7
TGTGCCAGCAGTCCTATTGCTTTGGGAAGCGAGCAGTACTTC
CASSPIALGSEQYF
>-|TRBV28|-|14|TRBJ2-1
TGTGCCAGCGGACTCAGGGCCCACACCAATGAGCAGTTCTTC
CASGLRAHTNEQFF
>TRBD2|TRBV27|-|15|TRBJ2-1
TGTGCCAGCAGTGATAGCGGGAGCTCCTACAATGAGCAGTTCTTC
CASSDSGSSYNEQFF
>-|TRBV27|-|15|TRBJ1-5
TGTGCCAGCAAAGGATCGGGGGTATGGAATCAGCCCCAGCATTTT
CASKGSGVWNQPQHF
>TRBD1|TRBV27|-|13|TRBJ2-7
TGTGCCAGTCGGGACAGGGTCTCCCTCGAGCAGTACTTC
CASRDRVSLEQYF